This T cell receptor beta chain is drawn from a study of blood T cell repertoires in COVID-19. V lost 6 bases to trimming and J lost 8 bases, with 19 bases between them. Germline loops: CDR1 MNHEY, CDR2 SVGAGI. CDR3 length: 14 amino acids. Assay used: immunoSEQ multiplex PCR; TCRdb lists only in-frame clones, some missing. The sample records around 340,000 clones, approximately 86% being singletons. The V and J genes are TRBV6-5 and TRBJ1-2, with D possibly being TRBD1 (5 bases). Sequencing input: PBMCs or T cells enriched from blood (not recorded which). The origin of this receptor is a woman in her thirties or forties with acute COVID-19. In DNA, the CDR3 is TGTGCCAGCAGACCCCCTACAGGTGCTTGGGGCTACACCTTC. It is translated as CASRPPTGAWGYTF.